This is a list of T cell receptor beta chains from one sample in a study of low-dose radiotherapy and immunotherapy resistance in tumors. In TCRdb, the reads were re-called with MiXCR into one record per CDR3 protein. The sample shows 60,000 or so distinct CDR3 sequences, less than 30% of them seen only once. The specimen was PBMCs, collected after low-dose radiotherapy plus immunotherapy. The origin of the receptors is a male donor with prostate cancer. Each CDR3 is given with its conserved first and last residue. The D gene is left open where the match is weak. Only some rows state a clone size, as once, few, many or a class for expanded clones.

clone size: NA; J gene: TRBJ2-3; V gene: TRBV5-1; D gene: TRBD2; CDR3 DNA: TGCGCCAGCAGCTTGCTGGGGGAGGGTCCAGATACGCAGTATTTT; CDR3 protein: CASSLLGEGPDTQYF
clone size: NA; J gene: TRBJ1-3; V gene: TRBV5-6; D gene: TRBD1; CDR3 DNA: TGTGCCAGCACCTGGAGGGTGGGACAGGATTACGGAAACACCATATATTTT; CDR3 protein: CASTWRVGQDYGNTIYF
clone size: NA; J gene: TRBJ1-2; V gene: TRBV19; D gene: NA; CDR3 DNA: TGTGCCAGTAGCCCCCGGAACAGACGCTATGGCTACACCTTC; CDR3 protein: CASSPRNRRYGYTF
clone size: many; J gene: TRBJ1-3; V gene: TRBV29-1; D gene: TRBD1; CDR3 DNA: TGCAGCGGCCAAACCGGGACAGGGACTAGGGACTCCGGAAACACCATATATTTT; CDR3 protein: CSGQTGTGTRDSGNTIYF
clone size: NA; J gene: TRBJ2-1; V gene: TRBV10-3; D gene: TRBD2; CDR3 DNA: TGTGCCATGGGAAAGACTAGCGGGGGGCGGGAGCAGTTCTTC; CDR3 protein: CAMGKTSGGREQFF
clone size: NA; J gene: TRBJ2-5; V gene: TRBV5-4; D gene: TRBD2; CDR3 DNA: TGTGCCAGCAGCTTGAGTAGCGGGCTCAGGGCAGAGACCCAGTACTTC; CDR3 protein: CASSLSSGLRAETQYF
clone size: NA; J gene: TRBJ2-1; V gene: TRBV4-2; D gene: TRBD2; CDR3 DNA: TGTGCCAGCAGCCAAGAGACTAGCGGGAATCTCAATGAGCAGTTCTTC; CDR3 protein: CASSQETSGNLNEQFF
clone size: NA; J gene: TRBJ1-5; V gene: TRBV29-1; D gene: NA; CDR3 DNA: TGCAGCGTCGGGGGTATCAATCAGCCCCAGCATTTT; CDR3 protein: CSVGGINQPQHF
clone size: many; J gene: TRBJ2-2; V gene: TRBV7-9; D gene: NA; CDR3 DNA: TGTGCCAGCAGCCGTCCGACCCTGTCCGCGAACACCGGGGAGCTGTTTTTT; CDR3 protein: CASSRPTLSANTGELFF
clone size: NA; J gene: TRBJ2-7; V gene: TRBV9; D gene: NA; CDR3 DNA: TGTGCCAGCAGCGTAGAACTCGGGCACTCCGAGCAGTACTTC; CDR3 protein: CASSVELGHSEQYF
clone size: many; J gene: TRBJ1-2; V gene: TRBV7-3; D gene: NA; CDR3 DNA: TGTGCCAGCAGCTTAAACGTCAGGGGCCTCGACGGCCCGTGGGGCTACACCTTC; CDR3 protein: CASSLNVRGLDGPWGYTF
clone size: many; J gene: TRBJ2-2; V gene: TRBV5-1; D gene: NA; CDR3 DNA: TGCGCCAGCTCCTGGGAGGGGGCCCCGGACGGGGAGCTGTTTTTT; CDR3 protein: CASSWEGAPDGELFF
clone size: NA; J gene: TRBJ2-3; V gene: TRBV29-1; D gene: TRBD1; CDR3 DNA: TGCAGCGTTGAACGGGACAGGGTATCAGATACGCAGTATTTT; CDR3 protein: CSVERDRVSDTQYF
clone size: many; J gene: TRBJ2-7; V gene: TRBV19; D gene: TRBD2; CDR3 DNA: TGTGCCAGTAGTCCGCTTAGCGGGACTATCTACGAGCAGTACTTC; CDR3 protein: CASSPLSGTIYEQYF
clone size: many; J gene: TRBJ2-5; V gene: TRBV9; D gene: TRBD1; CDR3 DNA: TGTGCCAGCAGTCAAAACACAGGGGGCGTGGAGACCCAGTACTTC; CDR3 protein: CASSQNTGGVETQYF
clone size: once; J gene: TRBJ2-5; V gene: TRBV12-3/TRBV12-4; D gene: TRBD2; CDR3 DNA: TGTGCCAGCACCCTAGGCCTGGCTAGCGGGAGGGCCGGTGATGAGACCCAGTACTTC; CDR3 protein: CASTLGLASGRAGDETQYF
clone size: NA; J gene: TRBJ2-1; V gene: TRBV20-1; D gene: TRBD2; CDR3 DNA: TGCAGTGCAACCGGGACTAGCGCGAGCAATGAGCAGTTCTTC; CDR3 protein: CSATGTSASNEQFF
clone size: many; J gene: TRBJ1-6; V gene: TRBV30; D gene: NA; CDR3 DNA: TGTGCCTGGTCCGGGACGGAGAATTCACCCCTCCACTTT; CDR3 protein: CAWSGTENSPLHF
clone size: NA; J gene: TRBJ2-6; V gene: TRBV11-2; D gene: NA; CDR3 DNA: TGTGCCAGTTACTTGGGTAGTGGGGCCAACGTCCTGACTTTC; CDR3 protein: CASYLGSGANVLTF
clone size: many; J gene: TRBJ1-1; V gene: TRBV12-3/TRBV12-4; D gene: NA; CDR3 DNA: TGTGCCAGCAGGGTTTGGGGGACTGAAGCTTTCTTT; CDR3 protein: CASRVWGTEAFF
clone size: many; J gene: TRBJ1-1; V gene: TRBV5-1; D gene: NA; CDR3 DNA: TGCGCCAGCAGCTTGGAGTACGGGGGTGAAGCTTTCTTT; CDR3 protein: CASSLEYGGEAFF
clone size: NA; J gene: TRBJ2-7; V gene: TRBV28; D gene: TRBD1; CDR3 DNA: TGTGCCAGCAGTTTATCCGACAGGGGGCCCGCCTACGAGCAGTACTTC; CDR3 protein: CASSLSDRGPAYEQYF
clone size: many; J gene: TRBJ2-7; V gene: TRBV15; D gene: NA; CDR3 DNA: TGTGCCACCAGCAGAGTCGTAGGGGTGGCTACTCCCTACGAGCAGTACTTC; CDR3 protein: CATSRVVGVATPYEQYF
clone size: NA; J gene: TRBJ1-2; V gene: TRBV19; D gene: NA; CDR3 DNA: TGTGCCAGTAGTATGGATCAAGGGCTCGGTGGCTACACCTTC; CDR3 protein: CASSMDQGLGGYTF
clone size: many; J gene: TRBJ1-1; V gene: TRBV7-2; D gene: NA; CDR3 DNA: TGTGCCAGCAGCCCCTTAGGCAGCAGGAACACTGAAGCTTTCTTT; CDR3 protein: CASSPLGSRNTEAFF
clone size: many; J gene: TRBJ2-1; V gene: TRBV24-1; D gene: TRBD1; CDR3 DNA: TGTGCCACCAGTGACTTGGACAGGGGGCCGAATGAGCAGTTCTTC; CDR3 protein: CATSDLDRGPNEQFF